One sample yielded the 30 T cell receptor beta chains listed below, sequenced in a study of shared clonotypes between healthy human individuals. Measured with immunoSEQ multiplex PCR; TCRdb has only the in-frame clones, and not every one. The sample has more than 550,000 clones; 55% to 75% are singletons. The sequencing sample was made of memory CD4+ T cells sorted from blood. Specified subset: CD45RA-negative fraction. Receptors were obtained from a woman aged 30 to 39 in good health.

This clone was seen only once. The chain carries TRBV9 and TRBJ1-2; TRBD1 matches at 7 bases. The germline gives CDR1 SGDLS, CDR2 YYNGEE. The CDR3 spans 17 residues. The V and J ends lost 0 bases and 2 bases, in that order; junction bases with no gene match: 10. The CDR3 DNA follows: TGTGCCAGCAGCGTAGAAGGGGACAGCCCAGTAAACTATGGCTACACCTTC. Its translation is CASSVEGDSPVNYGYTF.

The chain combines TRBV28 with TRBJ2-7; the match to TRBD2 covers 8 bases. V lost 3 bases to trimming and J lost 5 bases; unmatched junction nucleotides: 9. The CDR3 spans 15 residues. Looked up from germline, CDR1 is MDHEN and CDR2 is SYDVKM. CDR3 protein: CASSFGLAPPDEQYF. DNA of the CDR3: TGTGCCAGCAGTTTCGGACTAGCCCCGCCTGACGAGCAGTACTTC. The complete variable domain, with remaining parts taken from reference TRBV28 and TRBJ2-7, reads DVKVTQSSRYLVKRTGEKVFLECVQDMDHENMFWYRQDPGLGLRLIYFSYDVKMKEKGDIPEGYSVSREKKERFSLILESASTNQTSMYLCASSFGLAPPDEQYFGPGTRLTVT.

The chain couples TRBV5-1 to TRBJ2-1; TRBD1 matches 10 bases. V lost 6 bases, J lost 7 bases, and 10 bases stayed unmatched. Per the germline V gene, CDR1 is SGHRS and CDR2 is YFSETQ. The CDR3 spans 15 residues. The CDR3 protein is CASNEMGQGSNEQFF. The DNA of the CDR3 is TGCGCCAGCAACGAAATGGGACAGGGGTCGAATGAGCAGTTCTTC.

The genes are TRBV27 and TRBJ2-7; D perhaps matches TRBD2 (6 bases). Germline V gives CDR1 MNHEY, CDR2 SMNVEV (reference sequence). The V end lost 5 bases, the J end lost 3 bases, and 11 bases lay between the germline ends. The CDR3 runs 13 residues. The CDR3 loop is CASSRGVHYEQYF. The CDR3 DNA is TGTGCCAGCAGTCGCGGGGTTCACTACGAGCAGTACTTC.

In this sample, this clone turned up a few times. The chain couples TRBV19 to TRBJ2-7; possibly TRBD1 for D (6 bases). The CDR3 loop spans 16 amino acids. Trimming removed 5 bases at V and 0 bases at J, with 17 bases between. Germline V gives CDR1 LNHDA, CDR2 SQIVND (reference sequence). In DNA, the CDR3 is TGTGCCAGTAGTCATCCAGGGGATCCCCTCTCCTACGAGCAGTACTTC. It specifies CASSHPGDPLSYEQYF.

This chain uses TRBV14 with TRBJ2-1; a possible D gene is TRBD2 (6 bases). Germline CDR1 and CDR2: SGHDN and FVKESK. The CDR3 runs 15 residues. The germline V and J ends were trimmed by 5 bases and 10 bases, with 21 bases remaining between them. In DNA form, the CDR3 reads TGTGCCAGCAGCTCGGACCCGGCGGGAAGAGTGGAGCAGTTCTTC. This translates into CASSSDPAGRVEQFF.

The V and J genes are TRBV25-1 and TRBJ2-5; D not resolved. This CDR3 has 16 residues. Trimming left V 2 bases short and J 5 bases short, with 18 bases between. Per the germline V gene, CDR1 is MGHDK and CDR2 is SYGVNS. CDR3 region: CASSESSQVISETQYF. CDR3 coding DNA: TGTGCCAGCAGTGAAAGTTCCCAGGTTATTAGTGAGACCCAGTACTTC. Supplemented by reference TRBV25-1 and TRBJ2-5, the full variable domain reads EADIYQTPRYLVIGTGKKITLECSQTMGHDKMYWYQQDPGMELHLIHYSYGVNSTEKGDLSSESTVSRIRTEHFPLTLESARPSHTSQYLCASSESSQVISETQYFGPGTRLLVL.

The chain uses TRBV16 and TRBJ1-4, with D uncertain. This CDR3 comprises 14 residues. V lost 3 bases, J lost 4 bases, and 9 bases lay in between. Germline V gives CDR1 KGHSY, CDR2 FQNENV. CDR3 in amino acids: CASSHRVVNEKLFF. The CDR3 DNA reads as TGTGCCAGCAGCCATAGAGTTGTTAATGAAAAACTGTTTTTT.

The chain employs TRBV2 and TRBJ2-7; possibly TRBD1 for D (5 bases). From germline, CDR1 is SNHLY and CDR2 FYNNEI. Deletions cut 2 bases from V and 5 bases from J, with 16 bases between. The CDR3 totals 15 residues. The CDR3 region has the DNA TGTGCCAGCAGTGAACAGGGCCAGGGCGTCAACGAGCAGTACTTC. It codes for CASSEQGQGVNEQYF.

This chain links TRBV28 with TRBJ1-3, with 9 bases identical to TRBD1. The germline V gene has CDR1 MDHEN and CDR2 SYDVKM. The CDR3 runs 18 residues. V shed 7 bases, J shed 0 bases, and the junction held 13 bases outside the gene matches. The CDR3 spells CASNTGTGMGSSGNTIYF. In DNA form, the CDR3 reads TGTGCCAGCAACACCGGGACAGGGATGGGTTCCTCTGGAAACACCATATATTTT.

This clone was picked up one time. Other DNA sequences in the same sample also yield this CDR3. The V and J genes are TRBV6-5 and TRBJ1-5; D ambiguous. Per germline, CDR1 MNHEY and CDR2 SVGAGI. V was shortened by 5 bases and J by 2 bases, with 7 bases between the two germline ends. This CDR3 has 13 amino acids. DNA for the CDR3: TGTGCCAGCAGTACCCAGGGCAATCAGCCCCAGCATTTT. It specifies CASSTQGNQPQHF.

V gene TRBV10-1 combines with J gene TRBJ1-4; no definite D call. The length of the CDR3 is 13 residues. In germline, CDR1 is WNHNN, CDR2 SYGVQD (reference sequence). The V and J ends lost 0 bases and 8 bases respectively, with 7 bases between them. CDR3 amino acids: CASSESGNEKLFF. Written as DNA, the CDR3 is TGCGCCAGCAGTGAGTCGGGGAACGAAAAACTGTTTTTT.

The gene calls are TRBV30 and TRBJ2-4; D perhaps matches TRBD1 (6 bases). Per germline, CDR1 GTSNPN and CDR2 SVGIG (reference sequence). V gave up 8 bases and J gave up 3 bases, with 11 bases separating them. This CDR3 region has 12 residues. DNA of the CDR3: TGTGCCCTCGCCAGGGGCAAAAACATTCAGTACTTC. Translating gives CALARGKNIQYF.

V usage is TRBV5-1 and J usage is TRBJ1-3; perhaps TRBD1 as D (6 bases). The V end lost 7 bases, the J end lost 2 bases, and 16 bases lay between the germline ends. Germline assignment: CDR1 SGHRS and CDR2 YFSETQ. This CDR3 contains 15 residues. CDR3 residues: CASRPWEGAGNTIYF. CDR3 sequence (DNA): TGCGCCAGCCGACCCTGGGAGGGGGCTGGAAACACCATATATTTT.

This clone was detected once. This chain links TRBV27 with TRBJ2-3; D remains ambiguous. The CDR3 extends over 15 amino acids. Trimming removed 0 bases from V and 2 bases from J, with 9 bases in between. Germline V gives CDR1 MNHEY, CDR2 SMNVEV (reference sequence). CDR3 nucleotide sequence: TGTGCCAGCAGTTTATCCCCAGCGATCACAGATACGCAGTATTTT. Protein sequence: CASSLSPAITDTQYF.

This chain links TRBV5-1 with TRBJ2-5; D gene uncertain. V lost 2 bases, J lost 4 bases, and 6 bases lay in between. Per germline, CDR1 SGHRS and CDR2 YFSETQ. The CDR3 has 12 residues. This CDR3 is CASSFSTETQYF. CDR3 DNA: TGCGCCAGCAGCTTCTCGACAGAGACCCAGTACTTC.

The chain uses TRBV11-2 and TRBJ1-2; TRBD1 agrees at 7 bases. The germline CDR1 and CDR2 sequences are SGHAT and FQNNGV. CDR3 length: 12 residues. V dropped 5 bases and J dropped 7; count of bases not matched to a gene: 4. The CDR3 coding sequence is TGTGCCAGCAGCAAACAGGGGTTTGGCTACACCTTC. This encodes CASSKQGFGYTF.

V gene TRBV6-6 combines with J gene TRBJ2-5; D is uncertain. The J call may be incorrect, as the DNA end agrees better with TRBJ2-7. The CDR3 is 12 residues long. In germline, CDR1 is MNHNY, CDR2 SVGAGI (reference sequence). The CDR3 loop reads CASSPQGDEQYF. CDR3 DNA: TGTGCCAGCAGTCCGCAAGGCGACGAGCAGTACTTC.

The chain couples TRBV2 to TRBJ2-3; maybe TRBD2 (5 bases). Trimming took off 3 bases at V and 0 bases at J, with 7 bases between the two ends. This CDR3 contains 14 residues. Germline V lookup: CDR1 SNHLY, CDR2 FYNNEI. CDR3 nucleotides: TGTGCCAGCAGTGATCTAGCTAGCACAGATACGCAGTATTTT. This codes for CASSDLASTDTQYF.

The CDR3 coding sequence is TGTGCCAGCAGCTTAGCGGGCAGGGATTGTGAAAAACTGTTTTTT. Protein: CASSLAGRDCEKLFF. V is TRBV7-9 and J is TRBJ1-4; D may be TRBD1 (5 bases). Looked up from germline, CDR1 is SEHNR and CDR2 is FQNEAQ (reference sequence). This CDR3 is 15 amino acids long. V gave up 0 bases and J gave up 7 bases, with 12 bases separating them.

CDR3 sequence reads: CASSVGQGRGGYTF. Written as DNA, the CDR3 is TGTGCCAGCAGTGTTGGACAGGGACGAGGCGGCTACACCTTC. The chain carries TRBV7-2 and TRBJ1-2; 8 bases map to TRBD1. The length of the CDR3 is 14 residues. Trimming took 6 bases from V and 8 from J; bases not matched to a gene: 11. CDR1 and CDR2 (germline): SGHTA, FQGNSA.

The rearrangement joins TRBV5-6 to TRBJ1-2, with 7 bases matching TRBD1. The V and J ends lost 5 bases and 5 bases, in that order; junction bases with no gene match: 12. This CDR3 spans 15 amino acids. Germline loops: CDR1 SGHDT, CDR2 YYEEEE. DNA of the CDR3: TGTGCCAGCAGTGACCTCAGGACAGGAGGTTATGGCTACACCTTC. It specifies CASSDLRTGGYGYTF.

This rearrangement joins TRBV7-3 to TRBJ2-5, with unresolved D. The CDR3 runs 13 residues. V was cut by 0 bases and J by 2 bases, with 4 bases left in between. Germline values: CDR1 SGHTA, CDR2 FQGTGA. CDR3 residues: CASSLTTQETQYF. The CDR3 region has the DNA TGTGCCAGCAGCTTAACGACACAAGAGACCCAGTACTTC.

This clone appeared once. The V gene is TRBV5-1, the J gene TRBJ1-2; weak D call: TRBD1 (6 bases). This CDR3 has 16 amino acids. Germline assignment: CDR1 SGHRS and CDR2 YFSETQ. V was cut by 4 bases and J by 1 base, with 17 bases left in between. This CDR3 reads CASSLSQRTDNYGYTF. Here the CDR3 DNA reads TGCGCCAGCAGCCTTAGTCAAAGGACAGATAACTATGGCTACACCTTC.

The genes are TRBV14 and TRBJ1-1, with D perhaps TRBD1 (6 bases). CDR1 SGHDN and CDR2 FVKESK come from the germline V gene. The CDR3 covers 23 residues. Trimming cost V 0 bases and J 1 base, with 33 bases left between them. The CDR3 spells CASSQDYPRDRQGRSMRNTEAFF. In nucleotides, the CDR3 is TGTGCCAGCAGCCAAGATTACCCCAGGGATCGGCAGGGGCGATCCATGAGGAACACTGAAGCTTTCTTT. The whole variable domain, filled in from reference TRBV14 and TRBJ1-1, reads EAGVTQFPSHSVIEKGQTVTLRCDPISGHDNLYWYRRVMGKEIKFLLHFVKESKQDESGMPNNRFLAERTGGTYSTLKVQPAELEDSGVYFCASSQDYPRDRQGRSMRNTEAFFGQGTRLTVV.

Many counts were recorded for this clone. This chain joins TRBV14 and TRBJ2-7, with D unclear. Trimming shortened V by 7 bases and J by 11 bases, and 15 bases separated the two germline ends. The CDR3 length is 11 residues. Germline loops: CDR1 SGHDN, CDR2 FVKESK. CDR3 in DNA: TGTGCCAGCACACCCCCGTCGTTTGAGTACTTC. Its translation: CASTPPSFEYF.

J is TRBJ2-3 and V is TRBV27; D call uncertain. The CDR3 runs to 13 residues. V lost 3 bases and J lost 6, with 10 bases in between. Germline V lookup: CDR1 MNHEY, CDR2 SMNVEV (reference sequence). The CDR3 region is CASSFWDRDTQYF. CDR3 DNA sequence: TGTGCCAGCAGTTTTTGGGATAGGGATACGCAGTATTTT.

This clone was seen a few times. The V call is TRBV11-1, the J call TRBJ1-3, with D hard to call. The CDR3 extends over 14 amino acids. Germline loops: CDR1 SGHAT, CDR2 FQDESV (reference sequence). V dropped 2 bases and J dropped 0 bases, with 5 bases sitting between them. This CDR3 reads CASSLSDSGNTIYF. The DNA of the CDR3 is TGTGCCAGCAGCTTATCCGACTCTGGAAACACCATATATTTT.

The chain employs TRBV4-2 and TRBJ1-1, with 8 nucleotides matching TRBD1. This CDR3 spans 15 amino acids. Unmatched junction bases numbered 4, after V lost 4 bases and J lost 0 bases. Germline V gene sequence: CDR1 LGHNA, CDR2 YNFKEQ. CDR3 amino acids: CASSPGDRMNTEAFF. The CDR3 bases are TGTGCCAGCAGCCCCGGGGACAGGATGAACACTGAAGCTTTCTTT.

The rearrangement uses TRBV28 and TRBJ2-7; D possibly corresponds to TRBD1 (6 bases). The V end lost 2 bases, the J end lost 4 bases, and 9 bases lay between the germline ends. This CDR3 contains 13 residues. Germline values: CDR1 MDHEN, CDR2 SYDVKM. The CDR3 sequence: CASSLPGQYEQYF. The CDR3 nucleotides are TGTGCCAGCAGTTTACCTGGACAGTACGAGCAGTACTTC. Full variable domain (missing parts from reference TRBV28 and TRBJ2-7): DVKVTQSSRYLVKRTGEKVFLECVQDMDHENMFWYRQDPGLGLRLIYFSYDVKMKEKGDIPEGYSVSREKKERFSLILESASTNQTSMYLCASSLPGQYEQYFGPGTRLTVT.